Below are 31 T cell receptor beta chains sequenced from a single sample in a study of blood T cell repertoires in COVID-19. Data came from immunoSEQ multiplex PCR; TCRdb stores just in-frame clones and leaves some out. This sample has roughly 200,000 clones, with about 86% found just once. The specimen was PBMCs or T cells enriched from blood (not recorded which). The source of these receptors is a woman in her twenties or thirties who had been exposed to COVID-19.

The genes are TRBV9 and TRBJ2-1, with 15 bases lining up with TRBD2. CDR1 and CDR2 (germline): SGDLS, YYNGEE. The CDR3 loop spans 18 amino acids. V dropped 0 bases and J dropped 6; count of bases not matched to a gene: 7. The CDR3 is CASSVAGLAGGPGNEQFF. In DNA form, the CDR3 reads TGTGCCAGCAGCGTAGCCGGACTAGCGGGGGGGCCCGGCAATGAGCAGTTCTTC.

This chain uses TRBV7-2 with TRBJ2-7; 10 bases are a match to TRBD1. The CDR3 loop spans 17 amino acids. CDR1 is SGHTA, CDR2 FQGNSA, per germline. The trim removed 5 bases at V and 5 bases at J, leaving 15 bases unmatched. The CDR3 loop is CASSQWITGQGRHEQYF. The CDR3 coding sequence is TGTGCCAGCAGCCAGTGGATTACGGGACAGGGGCGCCACGAGCAGTACTTC. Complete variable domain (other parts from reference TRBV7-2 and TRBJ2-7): GAGVSQSPSNKVTEKGKDVELRCDPISGHTALYWYRQSLGQGLEFLIYFQGNSAPDKSGLPSDRFSAERTGGSVSTLTIQRTQQEDSAVYLCASSQWITGQGRHEQYFGPGTRLTVT.

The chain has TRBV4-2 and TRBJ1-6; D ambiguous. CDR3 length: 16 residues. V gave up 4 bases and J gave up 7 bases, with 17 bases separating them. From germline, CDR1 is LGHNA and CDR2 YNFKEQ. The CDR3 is CASSPSGRGSNSPLHF. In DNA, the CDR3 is TGTGCCAGCAGCCCAAGCGGGCGGGGATCGAATTCACCCCTCCACTTT.

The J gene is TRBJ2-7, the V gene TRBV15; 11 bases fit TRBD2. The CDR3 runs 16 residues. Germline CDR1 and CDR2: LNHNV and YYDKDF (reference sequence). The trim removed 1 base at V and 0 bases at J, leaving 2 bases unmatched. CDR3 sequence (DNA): TGTGCCACCAGCAGAGGGGGGACTAGCGGCTCCTACGAGCAGTACTTC. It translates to CATSRGGTSGSYEQYF.

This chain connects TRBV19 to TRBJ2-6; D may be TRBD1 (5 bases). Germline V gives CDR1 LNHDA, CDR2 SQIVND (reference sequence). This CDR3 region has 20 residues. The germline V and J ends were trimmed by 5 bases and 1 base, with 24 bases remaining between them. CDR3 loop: CASSFIPPDILTSGANVLTF. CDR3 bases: TGTGCCAGTAGTTTCATACCACCGGACATACTAACATCTGGGGCCAACGTCCTGACTTTC.

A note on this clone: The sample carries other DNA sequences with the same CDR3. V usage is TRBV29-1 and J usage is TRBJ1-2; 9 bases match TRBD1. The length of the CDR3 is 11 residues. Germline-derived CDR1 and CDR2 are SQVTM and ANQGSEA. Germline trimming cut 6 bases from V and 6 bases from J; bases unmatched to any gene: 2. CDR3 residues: CSVGTGNGYTF. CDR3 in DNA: TGCAGCGTGGGGACAGGGAATGGCTACACCTTC.

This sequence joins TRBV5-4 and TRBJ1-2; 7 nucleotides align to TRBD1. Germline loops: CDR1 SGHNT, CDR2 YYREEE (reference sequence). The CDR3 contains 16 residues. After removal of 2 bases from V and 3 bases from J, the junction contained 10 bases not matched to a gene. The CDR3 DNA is TGTGCCAGCAGCTTAGAACCGGGACAGTCTTACTATGGCTACACCTTC. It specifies CASSLEPGQSYYGYTF.

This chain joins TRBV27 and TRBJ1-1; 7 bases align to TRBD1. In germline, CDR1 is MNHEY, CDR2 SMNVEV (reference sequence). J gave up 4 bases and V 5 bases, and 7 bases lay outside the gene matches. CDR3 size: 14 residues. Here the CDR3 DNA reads TGTGCCAGCAGTCAAAGACAGGGTATCACTGAAGCTTTCTTT. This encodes CASSQRQGITEAFF.

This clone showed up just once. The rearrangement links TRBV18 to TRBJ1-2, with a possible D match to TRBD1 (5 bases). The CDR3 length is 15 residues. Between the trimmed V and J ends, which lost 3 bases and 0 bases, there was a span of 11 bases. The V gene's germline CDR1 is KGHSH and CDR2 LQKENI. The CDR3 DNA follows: TGTGCCAGCTCACCCCAGCAGGGCGCTAACTATGGCTACACCTTC. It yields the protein CASSPQQGANYGYTF.

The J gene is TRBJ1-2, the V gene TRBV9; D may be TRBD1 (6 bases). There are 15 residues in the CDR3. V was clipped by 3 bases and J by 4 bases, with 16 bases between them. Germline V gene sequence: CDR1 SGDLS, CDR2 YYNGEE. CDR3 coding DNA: TGTGCCAGCAGCGGAAATACAGGGAGAGGCTATGGCTACACCTTC. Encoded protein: CASSGNTGRGYGYTF.

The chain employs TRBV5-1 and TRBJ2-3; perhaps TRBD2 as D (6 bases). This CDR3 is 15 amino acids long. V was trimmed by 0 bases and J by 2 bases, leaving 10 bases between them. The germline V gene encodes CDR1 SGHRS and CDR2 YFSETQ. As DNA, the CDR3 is TGCGCCAGCAGCTTGGGTAGCGGCACCACAGATACGCAGTATTTT. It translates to CASSLGSGTTDTQYF.

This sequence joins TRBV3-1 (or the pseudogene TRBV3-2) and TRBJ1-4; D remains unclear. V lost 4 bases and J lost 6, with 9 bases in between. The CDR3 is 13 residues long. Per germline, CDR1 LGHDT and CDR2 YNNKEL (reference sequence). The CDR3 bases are TGTGCCAGCAGCCCACACAGCTATGAAAAACTGTTTTTT. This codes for CASSPHSYEKLFF.

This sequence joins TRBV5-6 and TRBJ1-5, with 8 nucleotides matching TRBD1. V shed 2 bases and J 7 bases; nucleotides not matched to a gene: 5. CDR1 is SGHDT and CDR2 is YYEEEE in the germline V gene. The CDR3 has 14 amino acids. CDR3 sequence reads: CASSLGQGRQPQHF. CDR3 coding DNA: TGTGCCAGCAGCTTAGGACAGGGAAGGCAGCCCCAGCATTTT.

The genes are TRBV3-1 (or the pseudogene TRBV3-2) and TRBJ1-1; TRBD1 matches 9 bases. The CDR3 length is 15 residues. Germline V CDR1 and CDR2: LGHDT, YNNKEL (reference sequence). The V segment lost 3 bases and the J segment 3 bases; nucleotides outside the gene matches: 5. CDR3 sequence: CASSQRGQGYTEAFF. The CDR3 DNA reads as TGTGCCAGCAGCCAGAGAGGACAGGGGTACACTGAAGCTTTCTTT.

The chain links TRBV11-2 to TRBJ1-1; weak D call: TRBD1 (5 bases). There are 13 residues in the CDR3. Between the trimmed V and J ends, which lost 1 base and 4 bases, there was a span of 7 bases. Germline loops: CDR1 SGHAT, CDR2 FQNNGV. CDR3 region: CASSLAGLTEAFF. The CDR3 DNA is TGTGCCAGCAGCTTAGCAGGGCTCACTGAAGCTTTCTTT.

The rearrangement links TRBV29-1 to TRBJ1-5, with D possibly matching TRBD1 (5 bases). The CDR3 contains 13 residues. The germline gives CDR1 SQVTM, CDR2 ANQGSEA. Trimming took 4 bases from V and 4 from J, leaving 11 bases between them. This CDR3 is CSVGAGMNQPQHF. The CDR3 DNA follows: TGCAGCGTTGGGGCAGGGATGAATCAGCCCCAGCATTTT.

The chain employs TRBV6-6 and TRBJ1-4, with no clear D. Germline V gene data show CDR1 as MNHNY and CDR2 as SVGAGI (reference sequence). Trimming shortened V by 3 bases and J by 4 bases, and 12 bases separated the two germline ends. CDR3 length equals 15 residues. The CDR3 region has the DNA TGTGCCAGCAGTTATATCGGGGTCGTTAATGAAAAACTGTTTTTT. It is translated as CASSYIGVVNEKLFF.

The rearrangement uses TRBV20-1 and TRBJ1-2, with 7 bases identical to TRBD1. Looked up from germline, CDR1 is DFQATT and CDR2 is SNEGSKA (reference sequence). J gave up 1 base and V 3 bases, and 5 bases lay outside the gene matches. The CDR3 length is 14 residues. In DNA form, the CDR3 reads TGCAGTGCTAGTCTAGGACAGGATAACTATGGCTACACCTTC. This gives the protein CSASLGQDNYGYTF.

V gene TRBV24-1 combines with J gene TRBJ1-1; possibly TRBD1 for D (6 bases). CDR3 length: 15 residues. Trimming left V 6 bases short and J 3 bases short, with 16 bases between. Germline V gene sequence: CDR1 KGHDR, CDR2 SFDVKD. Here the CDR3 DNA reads TGTGCCACCAGTTATGGGGGCTCGGGGCACACTGAAGCTTTCTTT. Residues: CATSYGGSGHTEAFF.

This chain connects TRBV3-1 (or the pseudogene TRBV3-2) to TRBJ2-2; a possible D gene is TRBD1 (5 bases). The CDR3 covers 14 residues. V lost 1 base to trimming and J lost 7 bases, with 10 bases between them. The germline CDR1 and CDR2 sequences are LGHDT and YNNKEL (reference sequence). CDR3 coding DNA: TGTGCCAGCAGCCAAGGATCAGGGCACGGGGAGCTGTTTTTT. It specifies CASSQGSGHGELFF.

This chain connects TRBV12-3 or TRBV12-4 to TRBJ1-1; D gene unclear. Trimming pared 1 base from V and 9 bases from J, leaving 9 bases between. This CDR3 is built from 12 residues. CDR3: CASSLVERKAFF. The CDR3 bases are TGTGCCAGCAGTTTAGTGGAGAGGAAAGCTTTCTTT.

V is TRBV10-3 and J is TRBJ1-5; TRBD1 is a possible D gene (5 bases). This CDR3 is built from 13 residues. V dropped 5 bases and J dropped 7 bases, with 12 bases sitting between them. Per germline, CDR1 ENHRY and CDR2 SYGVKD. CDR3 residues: CAISQGNSQPQHF. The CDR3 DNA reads TGTGCCATCAGTCAGGGAAACTCCCAGCCCCAGCATTTT.

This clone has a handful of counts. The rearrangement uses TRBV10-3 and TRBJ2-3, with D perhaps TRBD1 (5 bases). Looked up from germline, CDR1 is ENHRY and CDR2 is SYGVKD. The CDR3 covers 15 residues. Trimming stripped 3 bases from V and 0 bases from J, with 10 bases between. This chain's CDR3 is CAISEDSPSTDTQYF. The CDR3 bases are TGTGCCATCAGTGAAGACAGCCCTAGCACAGATACGCAGTATTTT.

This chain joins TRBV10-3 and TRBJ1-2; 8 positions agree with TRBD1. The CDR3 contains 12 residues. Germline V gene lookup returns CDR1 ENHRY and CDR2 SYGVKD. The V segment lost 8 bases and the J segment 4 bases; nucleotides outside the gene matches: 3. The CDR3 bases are TGTGCCATCGGACAGGGAAGCTATGGCTACACCTTC. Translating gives CAIGQGSYGYTF.

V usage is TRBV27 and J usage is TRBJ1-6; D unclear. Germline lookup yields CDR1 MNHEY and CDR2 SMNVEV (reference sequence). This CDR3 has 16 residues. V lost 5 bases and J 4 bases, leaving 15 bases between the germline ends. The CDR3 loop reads CASSPLGKKYNSPLHF. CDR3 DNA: TGTGCCAGCAGTCCACTAGGCAAAAAATATAATTCACCCCTCCACTTT.

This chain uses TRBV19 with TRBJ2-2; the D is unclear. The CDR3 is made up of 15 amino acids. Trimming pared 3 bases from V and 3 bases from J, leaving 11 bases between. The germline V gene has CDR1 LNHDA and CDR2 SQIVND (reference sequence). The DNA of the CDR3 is TGTGCCAGTAGTATCGAGGTTCTACACACCGGGGAGCTGTTTTTT. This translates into CASSIEVLHTGELFF.

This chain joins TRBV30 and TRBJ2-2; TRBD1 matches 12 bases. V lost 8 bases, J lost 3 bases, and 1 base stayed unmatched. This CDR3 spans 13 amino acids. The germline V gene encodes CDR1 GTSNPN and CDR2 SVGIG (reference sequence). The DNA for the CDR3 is TGTGCCGGGACAGGGGGCTACACCGGGGAGCTGTTTTTT. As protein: CAGTGGYTGELFF.

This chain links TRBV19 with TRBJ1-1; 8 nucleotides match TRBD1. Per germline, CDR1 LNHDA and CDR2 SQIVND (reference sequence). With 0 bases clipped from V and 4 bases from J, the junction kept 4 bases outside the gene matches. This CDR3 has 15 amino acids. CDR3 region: CASSIEDRVGTEAFF. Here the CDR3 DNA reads TGTGCCAGTAGTATAGAGGACAGGGTAGGCACTGAAGCTTTCTTT.

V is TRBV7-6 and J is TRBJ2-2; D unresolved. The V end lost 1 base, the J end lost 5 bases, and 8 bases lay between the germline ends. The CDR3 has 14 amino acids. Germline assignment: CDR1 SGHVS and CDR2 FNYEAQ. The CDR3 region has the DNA TGTGCCAGCAGCTTAGGGCTGCCGACCGGGGAGCTGTTTTTT. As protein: CASSLGLPTGELFF.

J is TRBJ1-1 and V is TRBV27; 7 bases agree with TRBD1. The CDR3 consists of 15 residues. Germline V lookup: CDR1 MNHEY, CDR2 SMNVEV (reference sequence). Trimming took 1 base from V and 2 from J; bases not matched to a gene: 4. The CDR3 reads CASSLLGTVNTEAFF. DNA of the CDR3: TGTGCCAGCAGTTTATTGGGGACAGTTAACACTGAAGCTTTCTTT.

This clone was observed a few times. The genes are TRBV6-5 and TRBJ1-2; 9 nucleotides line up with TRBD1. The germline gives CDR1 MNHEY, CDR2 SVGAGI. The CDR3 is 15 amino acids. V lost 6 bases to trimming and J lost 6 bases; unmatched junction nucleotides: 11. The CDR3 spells CASRGGQGELDGYTF. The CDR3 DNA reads TGTGCCAGCAGAGGGGGACAGGGCGAATTGGATGGCTACACCTTC.